This T cell receptor beta chain was observed in a study of long-term antiretroviral therapy in people with HIV. Across the whole study: Some samples came about a decade before the 2015 immediate-ART recommendation, and these were the earliest.

This CDR3 has 15 amino acids. Germline assignment: CDR1 ENHRY and CDR2 SYGVKD. The V end lost 2 bases, the J end lost 7 bases, and 12 bases lay between the germline ends. With survey level as its setting, the immunoSEQ assay was v3.0. This table comes from immunoSEQ multiplex PCR, and its TCRdb copy is limited to in-frame clones, with some not included. This table has tens of thousands of clones, more than 95% appearing once. The chain links TRBV10-3 to TRBJ1-6, with D hard to call. This sequence was found in a man aged 30 to 39 with HIV. The material was unsorted PBMCs, obtained 6.9 years after starting antiretroviral therapy. CDR3 in DNA: TGTGCCATCAGTGAGCCCTTGGTGGGGAATTCACCCCTCCACTTT. Its translation: CAISEPLVGNSPLHF.